This entry is about one TCR beta chain. No antigen is known for it. CD4+ T cells from unexposed donors were obtained before the COVID-19 pandemic (2011-2018). The cells were cultured for roughly 11 days before CD4+ T cells were isolated. As cell numbers allowed, unexposed-donor CD4+ T cells faced SARS-CoV-2 S/N and four cold-coronavirus spikes. Sequencing used immunoSEQ multiplex PCR; TCRdb keeps in-frame clones, though not all of them. This table holds about 22,000 clones, 72% found once. The source of the sample is a study of CD4 T cells in relation to SARS-CoV-2 and coronaviruses. Study-level information: The negative reference was HIV-1 Nef peptide pool or peptide-free culture.

The J segment lost 9 bases and the V segment lost 0 bases, leaving 8 bases of the junction unmatched. CDR3 length: 15 residues. Germline values: CDR1 SGDLS, CDR2 YYNGEE. The sample consisted of CD4+ T cells from PBMCs, cultured in vitro. This TCR derives from a human donor in good health. The chain joins TRBV9 to TRBJ2-2, with 7 bases identical to TRBD1. The CDR3 DNA reads TGTGCCAGCAGCGTAGAAGGGGGCGCGACTTGGGAGCTGTTTTTT. This translates into CASSVEGGATWELFF.